This T cell receptor beta chain was identified during a study of blood T cell repertoires in COVID-19. V was pared by 5 bases and J by 4 bases, with 15 bases between. From germline, CDR1 is MDHEN and CDR2 SYDVKM. This CDR3 has 15 residues. Repertoires were generated with immunoSEQ multiplex PCR, while TCRdb's copy carries only in-frame clones and drops some. Of 150,000 to 200,000 clones in the sample, approximately 79% were seen once. The specimen was peripheral blood. This receptor was identified in a woman in her forties with COVID-19, enrolled during active disease. This sequence joins TRBV28 and TRBJ1-5; D gene ambiguous. The DNA of the CDR3 is TGTGCCAGCAGTCTGACTCTGACGGGTAATCAGCCCCAGCATTTT. This sequence encodes CASSLTLTGNQPQHF.